The T cell receptor (beta chain) described here comes from a study of vaccination effects on CD4 cells after COVID-19. Sequenced by immunoSEQ multiplex PCR; TCRdb stores in-frame clones only, minus some. The sample lists tens of thousands of clones, roughly 74% seen once, with around 2.9% in the top ten. Regarding this clone: The antigen is unknown.

Study-wide results and caveats: Few convalescent patients were studied, and early post-infection samples were lacking.

Viral peptide pools were used in the ViraFEST assay to expand antigen-specific CD4+ T cells, and sequencing came afterward. CD4+ T cell isolation took place after approximately 11 days of culture. Recipients of the vaccine had no prior SARS-CoV-2 infection and negative nucleocapsid antibodies. The culture medium for 1.5 million to 2.5 million PBMC per well included 9.5 to 10 IU/ml IL-2 and about 9.1 ug/ml peptides. This receptor was identified in a human donor who received a COVID-19 vaccine. The sequenced sample was CD4+ T cells from PBMCs cultured with HCoV-NL63 spike peptides, obtained before COVID-19 vaccination.

The CDR3 protein is CASSPGTVFWDEQFF. CDR3 sequence (DNA): TGCGCCAGCAGCCCGGGGACAGTTTTTTGGGATGAGCAGTTCTTC. The rearrangement uses TRBV5-1 and TRBJ2-1; 7 positions agree with TRBD1. The CDR3 runs to 15 residues. Germline V gene lookup returns CDR1 SGHRS and CDR2 YFSETQ. V shed 4 bases, J shed 8 bases, and the junction held 12 bases outside the gene matches.